The 23 T cell receptor beta chains in this list originate from one sample, sequenced in a study of blood T cell repertoires in COVID-19. Generated by immunoSEQ multiplex PCR, the TCRdb table keeps only in-frame clones and is missing some. The sample shows some 95,000 clones, around three quarters of them seen only once. Sequenced: peripheral blood. Every receptor here comes from a man aged 50-59 years who had recovered from COVID-19.

This clone was recorded only once. The chain uses TRBV9 and TRBJ1-4; D gene uncertain. The germline V gene has CDR1 SGDLS and CDR2 YYNGEE. The germline V and J ends were trimmed by 7 bases and 3 bases, with 19 bases remaining between them. The CDR3 length is 16 residues. Written as DNA, the CDR3 is TGTGCCAGCGCCCTCGGTTCGAGTACGGCTAATGAAAAACTGTTTTTT. Amino acid sequence: CASALGSSTANEKLFF.

V is TRBV7-2 and J is TRBJ2-7, with D possibly TRBD2 on 5 matching bases. Germline CDR1 and CDR2: SGHTA and FQGNSA. CDR3 length: 14 residues. Deletions cut 5 bases from V and 6 bases from J, with 17 bases between. The CDR3 spells CASSLYGLAGEQYF. CDR3 bases: TGTGCCAGCAGCCTCTACGGTCTAGCAGGCGAGCAGTACTTC.

The rearrangement links TRBV2 to TRBJ1-1; TRBD1 agrees at 12 bases. Germline V gives CDR1 SNHLY, CDR2 FYNNEI. The CDR3 loop spans 17 amino acids. The ends lost 6 bases at V and 1 base at J; junction bases unmatched: 9. Here the CDR3 reads CASRAGTGGSQNTEAFF. Here the CDR3 DNA reads TGTGCCAGCAGGGCCGGGACAGGGGGCTCCCAGAACACTGAAGCTTTCTTT. Supplemented by reference TRBV2 and TRBJ1-1, the full variable domain reads EPEVTQTPSHQVTQMGQEVILRCVPISNHLYFYWYRQILGQKVEFLVSFYNNEISEKSEIFDDQFSVERPDGSNFTLKIRSTKLEDSAMYFCASRAGTGGSQNTEAFFGQGTRLTVV.

This clone has more than one count but fewer than ten. V and J are TRBV28 and TRBJ2-7; D is perhaps TRBD2 (6 bases). Germline CDR1 reads MDHEN; CDR2 reads SYDVKM. The CDR3 has 12 amino acids. V shed 5 bases and J shed 8 bases, with 13 bases lying between them. Here the CDR3 reads CASSRGTPQQYF. CDR3 nucleotide sequence: TGTGCCAGCAGTCGGGGGACTCCCCAGCAGTACTTC.

This chain uses TRBV6-5 with TRBJ2-7, with 14 bases matching TRBD2. The CDR3 spans 15 residues. The germline V gene encodes CDR1 MNHEY and CDR2 SVGAGI. V lost 2 bases to trimming and J lost 4 bases; unmatched junction nucleotides: 1. CDR3 DNA sequence: TGTGCCAGCAGTTACCGACTAGCGGGAGGGTACGAGCAGTACTTC. It yields the protein CASSYRLAGGYEQYF.

This clone was observed a handful of times. Other nucleotide sequences from this sample produce the same CDR3. The CDR3 DNA sequence: TGTGCCAGCAGCGTAGGCAGCTCTGGAAACACCATATATTTT. Its translation is CASSVGSSGNTIYF. V is TRBV9 and J is TRBJ1-3, with unresolved D. Trimming left V 0 bases short and J 0 bases short, with 4 bases between. The CDR3 sequence is 14 residues long. CDR1 SGDLS and CDR2 YYNGEE come from the germline V gene.

The rearrangement uses TRBV5-8 and TRBJ1-1; TRBD1 matches at 9 bases. Losses at the gene ends were 5 bases for V and 4 bases for J; bases not matched to a gene: 6. Germline CDR1 SGHTS, CDR2 YDEGEE. This CDR3 spans 14 amino acids. The CDR3 region is CASRIQGAGTEAFF. In DNA form, the CDR3 reads TGTGCCAGCAGGATACAGGGGGCGGGCACTGAAGCTTTCTTT.

This clone was seen a single time. The junction departs from germline at one end; a sequencing error may be responsible. The V gene is TRBV14, the J gene TRBJ2-7; D unresolved. This CDR3 has 11 residues. The V gene's germline CDR1 is SGHDN and CDR2 FVKESK. The CDR3 reads CASSPSHEQYF. CDR3 coding DNA: TGTGCCAGCAGCCCCTCCCACGAGCAGTACTTC. The full variable domain, with the rest looked up from reference TRBV14 and TRBJ2-7, is EAGVTQFPSHSVIEKGQTVTLRCDPISGHDNLYWYRRVMGKEIKFLLHFVKESKQDESGMPNNRFLAERTGGTYSTLKVQPAELEDSGVYFCASSPSHEQYFGPGTRLTVT.

The chain employs TRBV4-1 and TRBJ2-1; 9 bases line up with TRBD2. There are 14 residues in the CDR3. Germline-derived CDR1 and CDR2 are MGHRA and YSYEKL. V lost 5 bases, J lost 5 bases, and 4 bases stayed unmatched. This CDR3 reads CASSSASGDNEQFF. The CDR3 DNA reads TGCGCCAGCAGCTCGGCTAGCGGGGACAATGAGCAGTTCTTC.

This clone was recorded only once. The chain carries TRBV9 and TRBJ2-2; 9 nucleotides agree with TRBD1. Germline CDR1 and CDR2: SGDLS and YYNGEE. This CDR3 is built from 14 residues. J lost 7 bases, V lost 3 bases, and 4 bases had no gene match. The CDR3 nucleotides read TGTGCCAGCAGCGACAGGGGGCGTAACGGGGAGCTGTTTTTT. Its protein product is CASSDRGRNGELFF. The whole variable domain, filled in from reference TRBV9 and TRBJ2-2, reads DSGVTQTPKHLITATGQRVTLRCSPRSGDLSVYWYQQSLDQGLQFLIQYYNGEERAKGNILERFSAQQFPDLHSELNLSSLELGDSALYFCASSDRGRNGELFFGEGSRLTVL.

The chain recombines TRBV2 with TRBJ1-4; TRBD1 agrees at 7 bases. J gave up 1 base and V 6 bases, and 5 bases lay outside the gene matches. The CDR3 consists of 15 residues. From germline, CDR1 is SNHLY and CDR2 FYNNEI. CDR3 DNA sequence: TGTGCCAGCAGCTATAACAGGGGAACTAATGAAAAACTGTTTTTT. It encodes CASSYNRGTNEKLFF.

The gene calls are TRBV25-1 and TRBJ1-1; D gene ambiguous. Per the germline V gene, CDR1 is MGHDK and CDR2 is SYGVNS. The CDR3 spans 14 residues. The germline V and J ends were trimmed by 6 bases and 1 base, with 12 bases remaining between them. CDR3 sequence reads: CASRSRRGNTEAFF. CDR3 nucleotides: TGTGCCAGCAGAAGTCGACGGGGGAACACTGAAGCTTTCTTT.

The CDR3 reads CASSWGSGAYEQYF. CDR3 DNA sequence: TGTGCCAGCAGCTGGGGGAGCGGGGCCTACGAGCAGTACTTC. This chain joins TRBV7-3 and TRBJ2-7; 7 bases are a match to TRBD2. The V segment lost 4 bases and the J segment 2 bases; nucleotides outside the gene matches: 5. CDR3 length: 14 residues. The germline gives CDR1 SGHTA, CDR2 FQGTGA.

The chain carries TRBV7-3 and TRBJ2-1; D uncertain. The germline gives CDR1 SGHTA, CDR2 FQGTGA. This CDR3 spans 15 amino acids. V was trimmed by 3 bases and J by 0 bases, leaving 9 bases between them. CDR3 region: CASSFPKSSYNEQFF. CDR3 coding DNA: TGTGCCAGCAGCTTCCCTAAAAGCTCCTACAATGAGCAGTTCTTC.

The CDR3 region is CASSWGQGLANEKLFF. As DNA, the CDR3 is TGTGCCAGCAGCTGGGGACAGGGCTTAGCTAATGAAAAACTGTTTTTT. This chain links TRBV7-8 with TRBJ1-4; 9 nucleotides line up with TRBD1. Germline V gives CDR1 SGHVS, CDR2 FQNEAQ. The ends lost 4 bases at V and 3 bases at J; junction bases unmatched: 6. This CDR3 is built from 16 residues.

This clone was recorded many times. This chain connects TRBV7-9 to TRBJ1-2, with 11 bases that match TRBD1. The junction had 4 bases not matched to a gene; V was cut back by 3 bases and J by 7 bases. The CDR3 covers 14 residues. CDR1 is SEHNR and CDR2 is FQNEAQ in the germline V gene (reference sequence). The DNA for the CDR3 is TGTGCCAGCAGCTTTGGACAGGGGGCGGCTGGCTACACCTTC. Its protein is CASSFGQGAAGYTF.

The V call is TRBV21-1, the J call TRBJ1-4; the D call of TRBD1 is as the table states it, not checked on the DNA. TRBV21-1 is an annotated pseudogene. This CDR3 has 17 amino acids. CDR3 DNA: TGTGCCAGCCGTGTGGGGGCCCGGAGAGCAACTAATGAAAAACTGTTTTTT. Its protein is CASRVGARRATNEKLFF.

The V gene is TRBV9, the J gene TRBJ2-3, with a tentative D call TRBD2 (6 bases). The V and J ends lost 5 bases and 6 bases respectively, with 16 bases between them. Germline V gene lookup returns CDR1 SGDLS and CDR2 YYNGEE. CDR3 length equals 14 residues. As DNA, the CDR3 is TGTGCCAGCAGTAAAGGGCGGGACCCGGATACGCAGTATTTT. Translated, it gives CASSKGRDPDTQYF.

V is TRBV2 and J is TRBJ1-1; no clear D. Germline CDR1 SNHLY, CDR2 FYNNEI. The CDR3 has 15 amino acids. V shed 8 bases and J shed 1 base, with 17 bases lying between them. This CDR3 is CASRGGPGWNTEAFF. The CDR3, as DNA: TGTGCCAGCCGCGGTGGCCCTGGTTGGAACACTGAAGCTTTCTTT.

This clone was observed a few times. The J gene is TRBJ2-7, the V gene TRBV27; D is unresolved. The CDR3 runs to 11 residues. The germline V and J ends were trimmed by 7 bases and 5 bases, with 9 bases remaining between them. Per the germline V gene, CDR1 is MNHEY and CDR2 is SMNVEV (reference sequence). CDR3 nucleotides: TGTGCCAGCAAGAGAGCCCACGAGCAGTACTTC. It codes for CASKRAHEQYF.

This chain links TRBV28 with TRBJ2-4; D remains ambiguous. Germline V gives CDR1 MDHEN, CDR2 SYDVKM. This CDR3 is built from 16 residues. Trimming cost V 6 bases and J 3 bases, with 18 bases left between them. CDR3 protein: CASSLAAPLSKNIQYF. In DNA form, the CDR3 reads TGTGCCAGCAGCTTGGCGGCACCCTTGAGCAAAAACATTCAGTACTTC.

The rearrangement links TRBV19 to TRBJ2-5; 8 nucleotides line up with TRBD1. This CDR3 is 14 amino acids long. J was trimmed by 1 base and V by 11 bases; bases with no gene match: 9. Germline lookup yields CDR1 LNHDA and CDR2 SQIVND (reference sequence). The CDR3 is CAAGTGKLQETQYF. CDR3 coding DNA: TGTGCCGCGGGGACAGGCAAGCTCCAAGAGACCCAGTACTTC.

This chain links TRBV21-1 with TRBJ2-5; the table names TRBD2, a call not compared with the DNA. TRBV21-1 is designated a pseudogene. The CDR3 extends over 14 amino acids. For the CDR3, the DNA is TGTGCCAGCAGCAAATATGAGGAACCAGAGACCCAGTACTTC. It yields the protein CASSKYEEPETQYF.